This TCR beta chain was captured in a study of blood T cells in healthy people across ages. General study findings and limits: With age, beta diversity per million T cells declined roughly linearly, significantly by approximately 40.

A J-beta primer mix and a sample-barcoded 5' primer were used in a second PCR of roughly 6 to 11 cycles. Each cDNA molecule received a tag from a template-switch adaptor that had 12 random nucleotides. MiXCR, run by TCRdb on the 5' RACE reads, gives a single entry per CDR3 protein. The table has about 780,000 distinct CDR3 sequences, about 46% seen once; the top ten hold about a sixth. Trimming cost V 2 bases and J 1 base, with 7 bases left between them. CDR3 length equals 13 residues. Germline CDR1 reads DFQATT; CDR2 reads SNEGSKA (reference sequence). This clonotype was seen more than once but under ten times. Its target is unknown.

This receptor was taken from a man older than 75 in good health. The genes are TRBV20-1 and TRBJ2-3; D is unresolved. Input material: blood. In DNA, the CDR3 is TGCAGTGCTAGACTGGTGGGCACAGATACGCAGTATTTT. It yields the protein CSARLVGTDTQYF.